The 6 T cell receptor beta chains in this list originate from one sample, sequenced in a study of blood T cells in healthy people across ages. Using a J-beta primer mix together with a sample-barcoded 5' primer, a second PCR was run for roughly 6 to 11 cycles. TCRdb re-analysed the 5' RACE reads in MiXCR, keeping a single row per CDR3 protein. The sample has 650,000 to 1,000,000 distinct CDR3 sequences, roughly 40% seen once. Sequenced sample: blood. The receptors were sampled from a man aged 18 to 30 in good health.

In regard to this clonotype: At one boundary the junction diverges from the germline segment, which might be a read error. The V and J genes are TRBV24-1 and TRBJ2-1, with TRBD1 as a possible D gene (6 bases). The CDR3 loop spans 14 amino acids. CDR1 and CDR2 from the germline V gene are KGHDR and SFDVKD. In DNA, the CDR3 is TGTGCCACCAGTGATCCGGACAGTCGGAATGAACAGTTCTTC. Residues: CATSDPDSRNEQFF.

The chain recombines TRBV4-3 with TRBJ2-1; D remains unclear. This CDR3 is built from 14 residues. Trimming stripped 1 base from V and 9 bases from J, with 13 bases between. In germline, CDR1 is LGHNA, CDR2 YSLEER. CDR3 sequence: CASSQGPFSLEQFF. The CDR3 DNA follows: TGCGCCAGCAGCCAAGGCCCATTTAGTCTTGAGCAGTTCTTC.

The sample holds many counts of this clonotype. This rearrangement joins TRBV4-3 to TRBJ2-4, with D unresolved. CDR1 is LGHNA and CDR2 is YSLEER in the germline V gene. Between the trimmed V and J ends, which lost 0 bases and 0 bases, there was a span of 6 bases. This CDR3 is built from 15 residues. DNA for the CDR3: TGCGCCAGCAGCCAAGATTCAGTAGCCAAAAACATTCAGTACTTC. Amino acids: CASSQDSVAKNIQYF.

The V call is TRBV12-3 or TRBV12-4, the J call TRBJ1-1, with D perhaps TRBD1 (6 bases). The CDR3 has 14 amino acids. Trimming cost V 6 bases and J 1 base, with 12 bases left between them. This CDR3 reads CASSQQGWNTEAFF. The CDR3 DNA follows: TGTGCCAGCAGCCAGCAGGGGTGGAACACTGAAGCTTTCTTT.

This clonotype was seen a handful of times. The V and J genes are TRBV12-3 or TRBV12-4 and TRBJ1-2, with no clear D. V gave up 1 base and J gave up 6 bases, with 9 bases separating them. This CDR3 has 13 amino acids. The CDR3 DNA reads as TGTGCCAGCAGTTTAGGCAGGAATCATGGCTACACCTTC. This translates into CASSLGRNHGYTF.

With regard to this clonotype: Since a much larger clone is just one base distant, this may be a read error. V usage is TRBV4-2 and J usage is TRBJ2-1; weak D call: TRBD2 (5 bases). CDR1 is LGHNA, CDR2 YNFKEQ, per germline. The CDR3 is made up of 17 amino acids. V gave up 0 bases and J gave up 6 bases, with 18 bases separating them. In DNA, the CDR3 is TGTGCCAGCAGCCAAGAGTGGCGAGGGCAAGGTAGCAATGAGCAGTTCTTC. The encoded protein is CASSQEWRGQGSNEQFF.